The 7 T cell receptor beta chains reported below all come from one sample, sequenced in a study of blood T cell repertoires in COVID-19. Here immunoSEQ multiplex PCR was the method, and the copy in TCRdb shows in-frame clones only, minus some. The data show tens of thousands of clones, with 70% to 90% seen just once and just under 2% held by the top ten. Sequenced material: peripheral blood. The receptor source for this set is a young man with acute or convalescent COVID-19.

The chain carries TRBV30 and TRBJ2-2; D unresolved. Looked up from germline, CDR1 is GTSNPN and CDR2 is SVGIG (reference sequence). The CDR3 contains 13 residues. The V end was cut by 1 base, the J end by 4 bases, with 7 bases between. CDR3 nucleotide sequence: TGTGCCTGGAGTGACTACCCCACCGGGGAGCTGTTTTTT. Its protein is CAWSDYPTGELFF.

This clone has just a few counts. The CDR3: CATSRTSGGRNEQFF. The CDR3, as DNA: TGTGCCACCAGCCGAACTAGCGGGGGCCGTAATGAGCAGTTCTTC. V and J are TRBV24-1 and TRBJ2-1, with 11 bases matching TRBD2. This CDR3 contains 15 residues. V lost 7 bases, J lost 7 bases, and 8 bases stayed unmatched. Germline V gives CDR1 KGHDR, CDR2 SFDVKD.

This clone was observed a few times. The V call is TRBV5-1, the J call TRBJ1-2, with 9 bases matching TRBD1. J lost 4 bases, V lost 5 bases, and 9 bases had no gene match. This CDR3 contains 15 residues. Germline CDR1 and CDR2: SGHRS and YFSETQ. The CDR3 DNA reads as TGCGCCAGCAGTCCGGGGGACAGGGTCAGCTATGGCTACACCTTC. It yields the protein CASSPGDRVSYGYTF.

The CDR3 sequence is CASSVYYRNSNYGYTF. The CDR3 nucleotides read TGTGCCAGCAGTGTCTATTACAGGAATTCTAACTATGGCTACACCTTC. V and J are TRBV6-1 and TRBJ1-2, with a weak D call TRBD1 (5 bases). Trimming cost V 4 bases and J 0 bases, with 15 bases left between them. The CDR3 has 16 residues. CDR1 is MNHNS and CDR2 is SASEGT in the germline V gene.

The CDR3 region has the DNA TGCGCCAGCAGCCAAGTGGTGCTTAGGAGCTCCTATAATTCACCCCTCCACTTT. Its protein is CASSQVVLRSSYNSPLHF. The rearrangement links TRBV4-1 to TRBJ1-6; no definite D call. This CDR3 has 18 amino acids. V was pared by 1 base and J by 0 bases, with 13 bases between. Germline CDR1 MGHRA, CDR2 YSYEKL.

CDR3 nucleotide sequence: TGTGCCAGCTCCCCGGTGGACAGTGAAGCTTTCTTT. Translated, it gives CASSPVDSEAFF. The rearrangement uses TRBV18 and TRBJ1-1; weak D call: TRBD1 (6 bases). The CDR3 is 12 residues long. From germline, CDR1 is KGHSH and CDR2 LQKENI. V dropped 6 bases and J dropped 7 bases, with 12 bases sitting between them. The variable domain in full, completed from reference TRBV18 and TRBJ1-1, reads NAGVMQNPRHLVRRRGQEARLRCSPMKGHSHVYWYRQLPEEGLKFMVYLQKENIIDESGMPKERFSAEFPKEGPSILRIQQVVRGDSAAYFCASSPVDSEAFFGQGTRLTVV.

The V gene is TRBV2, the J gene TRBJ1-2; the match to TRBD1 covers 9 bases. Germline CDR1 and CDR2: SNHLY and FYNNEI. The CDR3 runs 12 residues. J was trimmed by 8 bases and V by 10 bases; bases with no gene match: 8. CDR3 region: CANDRGYDGYTF. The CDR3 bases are TGTGCCAACGACAGGGGGTATGACGGCTACACCTTC.